The 2 T cell receptor beta chains given below trace back to one sample, sequenced in a study of shared clonotypes between healthy human individuals. CD45RO-negative, CCR7-positively selected cells formed the naive CD8 fraction, excluding terminally differentiated effector memory CD45RA+ cells. Using immunoSEQ multiplex PCR, the repertoire was profiled, and TCRdb retains in-frame clones only, with some absent. Found here are some 2,000,000 clones, over 85% of them singletons; the top ten hold 1% to 1.3%. Material: naive CD8+ T cells sorted from blood. These receptors were taken from a man younger than 35 in good health.

This sequence joins TRBV6-1 and TRBJ1-2; D gene ambiguous. This CDR3 is built from 18 residues. Per the germline V gene, CDR1 is MNHNS and CDR2 is SASEGT. Trimming took off 3 bases at V and 4 bases at J, with 24 bases between the two ends. The CDR3 bases are TGTGCCAGCAGTGATCCACCCTTATCTAAGTACGGGCCCTATGGCTACACCTTC. Its protein is CASSDPPLSKYGPYGYTF.

Regarding this clone: One end of the junction does not line up with germline, which may come from a read error. The V gene is TRBV20-1, the J gene TRBJ1-2, with D maybe TRBD1 (6 bases). The germline V gene has CDR1 DFQATT and CDR2 SNEGSKA (reference sequence). The CDR3 loop spans 9 amino acids. CDR3 nucleotides: TGCAGTGCGATACAGGGTTTCGCCTTC. Translated, it gives CSAIQGFAF.